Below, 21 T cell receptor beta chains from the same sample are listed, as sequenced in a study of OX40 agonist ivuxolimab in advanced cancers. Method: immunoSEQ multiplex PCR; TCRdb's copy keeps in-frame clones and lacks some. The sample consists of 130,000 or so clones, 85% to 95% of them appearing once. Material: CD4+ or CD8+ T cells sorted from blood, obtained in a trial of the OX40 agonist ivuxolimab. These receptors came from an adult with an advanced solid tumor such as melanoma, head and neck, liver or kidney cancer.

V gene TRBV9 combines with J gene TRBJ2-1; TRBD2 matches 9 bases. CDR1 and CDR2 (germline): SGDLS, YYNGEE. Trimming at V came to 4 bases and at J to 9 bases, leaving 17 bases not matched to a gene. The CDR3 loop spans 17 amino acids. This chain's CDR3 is CASSPLPASGVPSEQFF. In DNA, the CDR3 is TGTGCCAGCAGCCCCCTCCCGGCTAGCGGGGTACCTAGTGAGCAGTTCTTC.

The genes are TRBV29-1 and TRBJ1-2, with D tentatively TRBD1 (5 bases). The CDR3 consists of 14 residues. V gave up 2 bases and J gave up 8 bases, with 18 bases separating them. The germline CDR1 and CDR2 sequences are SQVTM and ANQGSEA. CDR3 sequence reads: CSVEKGPPWEGYTF. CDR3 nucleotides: TGCAGCGTTGAAAAGGGACCGCCCTGGGAGGGCTACACCTTC.

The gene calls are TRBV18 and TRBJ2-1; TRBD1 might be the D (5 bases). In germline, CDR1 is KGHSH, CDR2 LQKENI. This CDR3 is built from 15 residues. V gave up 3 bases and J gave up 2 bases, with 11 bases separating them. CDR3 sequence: CASSPGQGPYNEQFF. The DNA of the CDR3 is TGTGCCAGCTCACCGGGGCAGGGCCCCTACAATGAGCAGTTCTTC.

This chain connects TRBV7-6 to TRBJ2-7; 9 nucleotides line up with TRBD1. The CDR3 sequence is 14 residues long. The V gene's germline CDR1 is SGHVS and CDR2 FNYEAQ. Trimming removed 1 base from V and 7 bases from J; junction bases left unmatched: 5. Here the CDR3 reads CASSLGGQGQEQYF. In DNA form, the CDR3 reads TGTGCCAGCAGCTTAGGGGGACAGGGACAAGAGCAGTACTTC.

The CDR3 region has the DNA TGCGCCAGCAGCGCGACAGGATGGGACTATGGCTACACCTTC. Its translation: CASSATGWDYGYTF. The V gene is TRBV5-1, the J gene TRBJ1-2; tentative D call: TRBD1 (6 bases). The CDR3 runs 14 residues. The V gene's germline CDR1 is SGHRS and CDR2 YFSETQ. The V end lost 4 bases, the J end lost 3 bases, and 13 bases lay between the germline ends.

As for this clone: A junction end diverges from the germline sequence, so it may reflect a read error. CDR3 in DNA: TGTGCCATCAGTCCACAGGACTCTGGGGCCAACGTCCTGACTTTC. It codes for CAISPQDSGANVLTF. The genes are TRBV6-1 and TRBJ2-6, with D perhaps matching TRBD1 (5 bases). This CDR3 is 15 amino acids long. The germline V gene encodes CDR1 MNHNS and CDR2 SASEGT.

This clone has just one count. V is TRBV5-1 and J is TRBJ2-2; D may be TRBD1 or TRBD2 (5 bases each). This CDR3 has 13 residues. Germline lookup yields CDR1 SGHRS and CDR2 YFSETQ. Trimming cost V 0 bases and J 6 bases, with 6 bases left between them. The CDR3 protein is CASSLEGPGELFF. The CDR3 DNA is TGCGCCAGCAGCTTGGAGGGACCCGGGGAGCTGTTTTTT. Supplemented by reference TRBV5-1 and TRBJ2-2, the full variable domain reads KAGVTQTPRYLIKTRGQQVTLSCSPISGHRSVSWYQQTPGQGLQFLFEYFSETQRNKGNFPGRFSGRQFSNSRSEMNVSTLELGDSALYLCASSLEGPGELFFGEGSRLTVL.

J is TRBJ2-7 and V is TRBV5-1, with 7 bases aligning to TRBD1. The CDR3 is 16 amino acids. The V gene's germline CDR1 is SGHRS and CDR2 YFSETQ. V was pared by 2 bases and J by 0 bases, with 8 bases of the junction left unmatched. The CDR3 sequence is CASSFGDRAFSYEQYF. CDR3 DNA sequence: TGCGCCAGCAGCTTTGGCGACAGGGCGTTCTCCTACGAGCAGTACTTC.

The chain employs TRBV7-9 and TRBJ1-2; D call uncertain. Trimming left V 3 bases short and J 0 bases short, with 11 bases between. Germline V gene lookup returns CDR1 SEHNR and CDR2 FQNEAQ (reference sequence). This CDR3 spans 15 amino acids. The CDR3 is CASSLDPLPNYGYTF. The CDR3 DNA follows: TGTGCCAGCAGCTTGGATCCCCTCCCTAACTATGGCTACACCTTC.

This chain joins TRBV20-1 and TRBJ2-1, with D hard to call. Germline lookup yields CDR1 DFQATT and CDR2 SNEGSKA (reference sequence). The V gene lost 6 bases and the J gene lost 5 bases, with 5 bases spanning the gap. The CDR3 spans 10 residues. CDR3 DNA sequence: TGCAGTGCCCTAGACAATGAGCAGTTCTTC. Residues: CSALDNEQFF.

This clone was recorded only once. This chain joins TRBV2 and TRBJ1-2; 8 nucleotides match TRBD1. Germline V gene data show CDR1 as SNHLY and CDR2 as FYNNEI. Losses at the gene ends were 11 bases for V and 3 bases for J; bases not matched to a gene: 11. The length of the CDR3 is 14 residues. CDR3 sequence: CAGSRQGLDYGYTF. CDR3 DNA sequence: TGTGCCGGTTCTCGACAGGGGTTGGACTATGGCTACACCTTC.

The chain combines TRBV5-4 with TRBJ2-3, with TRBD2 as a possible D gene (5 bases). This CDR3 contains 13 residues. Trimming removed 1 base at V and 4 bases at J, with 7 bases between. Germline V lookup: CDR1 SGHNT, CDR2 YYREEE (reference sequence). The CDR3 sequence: CASSLTSSDTQYF. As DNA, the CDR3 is TGTGCCAGCAGCTTGACTAGTTCAGATACGCAGTATTTT.

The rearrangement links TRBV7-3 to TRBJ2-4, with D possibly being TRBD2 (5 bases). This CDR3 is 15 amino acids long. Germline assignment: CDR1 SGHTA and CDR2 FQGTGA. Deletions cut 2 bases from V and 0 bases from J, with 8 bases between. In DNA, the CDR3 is TGTGCCAGCAGCTTACCCGGACTAGCCAAAAACATTCAGTACTTC. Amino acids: CASSLPGLAKNIQYF. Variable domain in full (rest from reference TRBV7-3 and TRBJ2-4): GAGVSQTPSNKVTEKGKYVELRCDPISGHTALYWYRQSLGQGPEFLIYFQGTGAADDSGLPNDRFFAVRPEGSVSTLKIQRTERGDSAVYLCASSLPGLAKNIQYFGAGTRLSVL.

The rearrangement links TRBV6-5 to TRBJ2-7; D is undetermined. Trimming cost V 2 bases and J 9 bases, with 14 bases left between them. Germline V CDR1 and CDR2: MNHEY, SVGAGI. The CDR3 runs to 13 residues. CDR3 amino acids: CASSYIRSPMQYF. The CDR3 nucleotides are TGTGCCAGCAGTTACATCCGTAGCCCGATGCAGTACTTC.

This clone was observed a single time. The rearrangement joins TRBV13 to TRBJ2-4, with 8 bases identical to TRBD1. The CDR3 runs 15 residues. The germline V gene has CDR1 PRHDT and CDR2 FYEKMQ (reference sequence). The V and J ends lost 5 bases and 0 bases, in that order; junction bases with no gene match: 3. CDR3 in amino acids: CASSATGGAKNIQYF. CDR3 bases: TGTGCCAGCAGCGCAACAGGGGGAGCCAAAAACATTCAGTACTTC. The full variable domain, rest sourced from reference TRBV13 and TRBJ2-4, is AAGVIQSPRHLIKEKRETATLKCYPIPRHDTVYWYQQGPGQDPQFLISFYEKMQSDKGSIPDRFSAQQFSDYHSELNMSSLELGDSALYFCASSATGGAKNIQYFGAGTRLSVL.

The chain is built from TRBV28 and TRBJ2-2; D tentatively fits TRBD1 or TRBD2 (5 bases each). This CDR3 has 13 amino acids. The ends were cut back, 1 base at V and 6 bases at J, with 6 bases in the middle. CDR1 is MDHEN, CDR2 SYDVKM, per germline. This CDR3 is CASSLLGAGELFF. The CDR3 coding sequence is TGTGCCAGCAGTTTATTGGGGGCCGGGGAGCTGTTTTTT.

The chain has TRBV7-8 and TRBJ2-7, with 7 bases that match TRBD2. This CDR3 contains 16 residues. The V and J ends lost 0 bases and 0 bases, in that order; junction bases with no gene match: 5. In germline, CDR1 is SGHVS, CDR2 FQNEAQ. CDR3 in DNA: TGTGCCAGCAGCTTAGCGAGCCTAGCGGACTCCTACGAGCAGTACTTC. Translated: CASSLASLADSYEQYF.

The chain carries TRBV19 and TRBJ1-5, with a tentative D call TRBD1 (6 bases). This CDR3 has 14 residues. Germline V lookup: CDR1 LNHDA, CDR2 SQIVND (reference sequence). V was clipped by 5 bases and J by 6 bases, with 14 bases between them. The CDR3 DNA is TGTGCCAGTAGTCCACAGGGAAGCGCTCAGCCCCAGCATTTT. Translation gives CASSPQGSAQPQHF.

The CDR3 bases are TGTGCCAGCAGCTTAGCAACCCCCGGCTCCTATAATTCACCCCTCCACTTT. It specifies CASSLATPGSYNSPLHF. The chain combines TRBV11-2 with TRBJ1-6; the D is unclear. V was trimmed by 1 base and J by 0 bases, leaving 10 bases between them. This CDR3 spans 17 amino acids. Germline V gene lookup returns CDR1 SGHAT and CDR2 FQNNGV.

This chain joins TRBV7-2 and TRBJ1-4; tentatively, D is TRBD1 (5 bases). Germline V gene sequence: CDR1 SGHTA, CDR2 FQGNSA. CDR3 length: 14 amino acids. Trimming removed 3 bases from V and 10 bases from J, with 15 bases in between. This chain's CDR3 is CASSLGVALGKLFF. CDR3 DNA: TGTGCCAGCAGCTTGGGGGTTGCGCTCGGAAAACTGTTTTTT.

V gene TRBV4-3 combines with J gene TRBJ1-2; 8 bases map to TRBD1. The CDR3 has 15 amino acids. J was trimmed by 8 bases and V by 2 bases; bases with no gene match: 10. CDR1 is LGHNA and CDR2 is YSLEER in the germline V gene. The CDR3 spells CASSQNRGWVEGYTF. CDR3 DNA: TGCGCCAGCAGCCAAAACAGGGGGTGGGTAGAGGGCTACACCTTC.